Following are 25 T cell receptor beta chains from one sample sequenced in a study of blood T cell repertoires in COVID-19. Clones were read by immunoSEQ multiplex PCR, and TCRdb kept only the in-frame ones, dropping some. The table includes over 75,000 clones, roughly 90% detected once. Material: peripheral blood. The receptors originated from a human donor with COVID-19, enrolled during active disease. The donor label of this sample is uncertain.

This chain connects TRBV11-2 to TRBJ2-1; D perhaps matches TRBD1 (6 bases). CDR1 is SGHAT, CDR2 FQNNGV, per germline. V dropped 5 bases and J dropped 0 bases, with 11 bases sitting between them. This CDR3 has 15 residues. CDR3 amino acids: CASSTGTLSYNEQFF. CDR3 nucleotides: TGTGCCAGCAGCACCGGGACACTCTCCTACAATGAGCAGTTCTTC. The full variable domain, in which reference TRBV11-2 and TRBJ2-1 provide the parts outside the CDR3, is EAGVAQSPRYKIIEKRQSVAFWCNPISGHATLYWYQQILGQGPKLLIQFQNNGVVDDSQLPKDRFSAERLKGVDSTLKIQPAKLEDSAVYLCASSTGTLSYNEQFFGPGTRLTVL.

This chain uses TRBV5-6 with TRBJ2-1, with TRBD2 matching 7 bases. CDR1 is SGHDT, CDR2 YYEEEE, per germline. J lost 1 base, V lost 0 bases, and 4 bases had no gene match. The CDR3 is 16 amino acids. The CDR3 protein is CASSLDGLDSYNEQFF. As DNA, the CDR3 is TGTGCCAGCAGCTTGGACGGACTAGATTCCTACAATGAGCAGTTCTTC.

In nucleotides, the CDR3 is TGTGCCAGCACCTCTATAGCGGGGGGAGGAGAGACCCAGTACTTC. This gives the protein CASTSIAGGGETQYF. The chain combines TRBV3-1 (or the pseudogene TRBV3-2) with TRBJ2-5; 10 positions match TRBD2. Germline trimming cut 7 bases from V and 4 bases from J; bases unmatched to any gene: 9. The CDR3 covers 15 residues. Germline lookup yields CDR1 LGHDT and CDR2 YNNKEL (reference sequence).

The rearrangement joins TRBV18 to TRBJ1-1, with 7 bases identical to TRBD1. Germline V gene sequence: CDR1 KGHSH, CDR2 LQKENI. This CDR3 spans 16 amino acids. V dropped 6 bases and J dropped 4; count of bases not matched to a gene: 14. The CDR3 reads CASSPWRQGFGTEAFF. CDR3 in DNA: TGTGCCAGCTCCCCTTGGAGACAGGGTTTTGGCACTGAAGCTTTCTTT.

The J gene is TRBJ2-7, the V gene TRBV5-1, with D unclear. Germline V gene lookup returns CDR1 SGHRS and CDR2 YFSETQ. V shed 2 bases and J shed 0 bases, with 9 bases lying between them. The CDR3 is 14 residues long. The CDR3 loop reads CASSFQVGSYEQYF. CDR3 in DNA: TGCGCCAGCAGCTTCCAAGTCGGCTCCTACGAGCAGTACTTC. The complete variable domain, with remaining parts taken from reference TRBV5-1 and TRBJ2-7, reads KAGVTQTPRYLIKTRGQQVTLSCSPISGHRSVSWYQQTPGQGLQFLFEYFSETQRNKGNFPGRFSGRQFSNSRSEMNVSTLELGDSALYLCASSFQVGSYEQYFGPGTRLTVT.

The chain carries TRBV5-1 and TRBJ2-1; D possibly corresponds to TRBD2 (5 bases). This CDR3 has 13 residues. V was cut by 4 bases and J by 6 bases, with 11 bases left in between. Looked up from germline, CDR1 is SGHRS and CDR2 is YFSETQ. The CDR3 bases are TGCGCCAGCAGCCTAGGACTGCCCAATGAGCAGTTCTTC. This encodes CASSLGLPNEQFF.

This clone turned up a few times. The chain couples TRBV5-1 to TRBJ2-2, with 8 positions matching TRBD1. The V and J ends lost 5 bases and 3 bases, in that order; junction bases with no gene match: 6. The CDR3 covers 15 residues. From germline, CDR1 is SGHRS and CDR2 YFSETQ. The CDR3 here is CASRTGTGYTGELFF. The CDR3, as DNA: TGCGCCAGCAGGACGGGGACAGGCTACACCGGGGAGCTGTTTTTT.

The CDR3 spells CASSQDGGIEAFF. The CDR3, as DNA: TGCGCCAGCAGCCAAGATGGGGGGATTGAAGCTTTCTTT. The V and J genes are TRBV4-1 and TRBJ1-1; tentatively, D is TRBD1 (5 bases). The CDR3 runs 13 residues. Trimming removed 0 bases from V and 7 bases from J, with 9 bases in between. Per the germline V gene, CDR1 is MGHRA and CDR2 is YSYEKL.

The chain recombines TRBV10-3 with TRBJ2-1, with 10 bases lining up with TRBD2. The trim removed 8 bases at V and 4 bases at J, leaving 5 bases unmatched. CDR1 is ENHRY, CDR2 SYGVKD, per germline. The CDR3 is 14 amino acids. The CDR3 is CAIRPSGGYNEQFF. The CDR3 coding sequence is TGTGCCATCCGCCCTAGCGGGGGTTACAATGAGCAGTTCTTC.

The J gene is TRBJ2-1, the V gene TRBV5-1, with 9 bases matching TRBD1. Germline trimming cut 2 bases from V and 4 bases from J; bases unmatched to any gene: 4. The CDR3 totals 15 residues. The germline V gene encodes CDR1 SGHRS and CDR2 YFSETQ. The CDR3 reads CASSFSGQGYNEQFF. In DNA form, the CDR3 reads TGCGCCAGCAGCTTCTCGGGACAGGGTTACAATGAGCAGTTCTTC. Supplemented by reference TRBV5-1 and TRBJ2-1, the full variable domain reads KAGVTQTPRYLIKTRGQQVTLSCSPISGHRSVSWYQQTPGQGLQFLFEYFSETQRNKGNFPGRFSGRQFSNSRSEMNVSTLELGDSALYLCASSFSGQGYNEQFFGPGTRLTVL.

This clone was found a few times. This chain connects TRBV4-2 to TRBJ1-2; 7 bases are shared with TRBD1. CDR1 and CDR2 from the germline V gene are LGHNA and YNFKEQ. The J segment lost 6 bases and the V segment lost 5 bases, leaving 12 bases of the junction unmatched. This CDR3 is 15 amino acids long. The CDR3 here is CASSFSGTASDGYTF. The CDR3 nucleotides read TGTGCCAGCAGCTTTTCCGGGACAGCTTCGGATGGCTACACCTTC.

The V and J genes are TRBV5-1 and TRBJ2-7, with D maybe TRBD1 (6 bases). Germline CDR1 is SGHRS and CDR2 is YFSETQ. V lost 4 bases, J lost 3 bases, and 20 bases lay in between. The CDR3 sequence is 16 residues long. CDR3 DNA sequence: TGCGCCAGCAGCAAACAGGGTCAGGAGGTCTTCTACGAGCAGTACTTC. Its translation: CASSKQGQEVFYEQYF.

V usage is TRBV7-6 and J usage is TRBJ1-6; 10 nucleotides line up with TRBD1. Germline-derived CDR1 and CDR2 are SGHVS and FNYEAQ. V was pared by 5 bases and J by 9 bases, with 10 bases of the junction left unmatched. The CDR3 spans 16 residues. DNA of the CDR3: TGTGCCAGCAGCGACGCGGGACAGGGGTTGGGTTCACCCCTCCACTTT. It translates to CASSDAGQGLGSPLHF.

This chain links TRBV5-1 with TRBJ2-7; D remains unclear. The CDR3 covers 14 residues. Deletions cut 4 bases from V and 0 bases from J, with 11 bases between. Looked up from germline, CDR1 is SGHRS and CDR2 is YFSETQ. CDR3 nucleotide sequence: TGCGCCAGCAGCCTGGGTGTAAACTCCTACGAGCAGTACTTC. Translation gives CASSLGVNSYEQYF.

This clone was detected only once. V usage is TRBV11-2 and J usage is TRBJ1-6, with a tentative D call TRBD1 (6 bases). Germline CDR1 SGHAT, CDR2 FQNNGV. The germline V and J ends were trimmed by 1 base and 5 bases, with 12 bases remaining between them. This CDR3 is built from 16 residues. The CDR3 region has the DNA TGTGCCAGCAGCTTAGTATCGTCAGGGGATAATTCACCCCTCCACTTT. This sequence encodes CASSLVSSGDNSPLHF.

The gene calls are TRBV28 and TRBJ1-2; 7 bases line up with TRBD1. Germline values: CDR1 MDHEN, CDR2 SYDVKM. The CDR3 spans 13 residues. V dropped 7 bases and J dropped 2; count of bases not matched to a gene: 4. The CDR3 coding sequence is TGTGCCAGCATGAAGGGGGCGAACTATGGCTACACCTTC. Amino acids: CASMKGANYGYTF.

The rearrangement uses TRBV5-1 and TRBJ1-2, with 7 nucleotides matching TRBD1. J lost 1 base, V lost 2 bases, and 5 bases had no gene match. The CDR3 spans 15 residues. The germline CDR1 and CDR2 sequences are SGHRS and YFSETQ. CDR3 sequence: CASSLIQGDNYGYTF. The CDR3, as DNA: TGCGCCAGCAGCTTAATTCAGGGGGATAACTATGGCTACACCTTC.

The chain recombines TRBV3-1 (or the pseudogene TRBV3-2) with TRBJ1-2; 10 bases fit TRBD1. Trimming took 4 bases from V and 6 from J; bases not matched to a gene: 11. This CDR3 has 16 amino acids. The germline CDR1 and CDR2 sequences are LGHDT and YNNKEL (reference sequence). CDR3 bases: TGTGCCAGCAGCCGCGGGGGACAGGGGTGGAGTAATGGCTACACCTTC. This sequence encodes CASSRGGQGWSNGYTF.

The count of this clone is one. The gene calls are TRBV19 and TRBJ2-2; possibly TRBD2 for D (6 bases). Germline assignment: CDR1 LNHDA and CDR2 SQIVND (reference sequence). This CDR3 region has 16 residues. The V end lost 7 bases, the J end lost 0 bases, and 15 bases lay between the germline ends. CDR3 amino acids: CASTVPAGSNTGELFF. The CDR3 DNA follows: TGTGCCAGTACGGTTCCTGCGGGGTCGAACACCGGGGAGCTGTTTTTT.

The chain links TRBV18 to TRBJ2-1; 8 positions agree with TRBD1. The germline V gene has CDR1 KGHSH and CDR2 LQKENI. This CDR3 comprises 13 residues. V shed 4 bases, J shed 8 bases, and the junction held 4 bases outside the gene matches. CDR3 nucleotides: TGTGCCAGCTCACAAGCAGGGGGCCATGAGCAGTTCTTC. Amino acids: CASSQAGGHEQFF.

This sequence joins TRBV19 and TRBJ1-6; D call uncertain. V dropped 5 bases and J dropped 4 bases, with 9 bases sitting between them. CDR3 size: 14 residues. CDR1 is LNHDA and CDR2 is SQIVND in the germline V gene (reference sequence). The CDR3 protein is CASSYVQYNSPLHF. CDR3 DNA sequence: TGTGCCAGTAGTTATGTACAGTATAATTCACCCCTCCACTTT.

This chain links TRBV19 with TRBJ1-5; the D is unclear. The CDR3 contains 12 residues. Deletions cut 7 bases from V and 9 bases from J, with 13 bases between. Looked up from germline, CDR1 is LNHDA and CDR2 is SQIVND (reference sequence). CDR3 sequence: CASTPGEGPQHF. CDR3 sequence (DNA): TGTGCCAGTACCCCCGGTGAGGGGCCCCAGCATTTT.

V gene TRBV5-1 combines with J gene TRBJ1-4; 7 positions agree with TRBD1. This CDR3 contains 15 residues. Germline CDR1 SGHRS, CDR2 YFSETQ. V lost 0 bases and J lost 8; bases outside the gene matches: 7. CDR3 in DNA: TGCGCCAGCAGCTTGGCCGGGACAGAGCGGGAAAAACTGTTTTTT. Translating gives CASSLAGTEREKLFF.

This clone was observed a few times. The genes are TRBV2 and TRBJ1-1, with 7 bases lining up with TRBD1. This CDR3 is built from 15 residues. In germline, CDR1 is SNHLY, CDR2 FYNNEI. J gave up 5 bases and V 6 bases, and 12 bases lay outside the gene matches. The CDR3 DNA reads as TGTGCCAGCAGCGTTTTCGACAGGGTGTCAACTGAAGCTTTCTTT. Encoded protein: CASSVFDRVSTEAFF.

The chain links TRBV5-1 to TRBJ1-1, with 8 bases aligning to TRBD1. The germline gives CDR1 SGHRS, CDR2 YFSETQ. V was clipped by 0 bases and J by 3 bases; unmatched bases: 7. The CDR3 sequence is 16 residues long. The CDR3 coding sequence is TGCGCCAGCAGCTTGGCCGATGTGACAGGGGACACTGAAGCTTTCTTT. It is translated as CASSLADVTGDTEAFF.